This TCR beta chain was found in a study of T cell responses to AZD1222 COVID-19 vaccine. The study's findings and limits: Unmutated variant regions are reportedly the target of nearly half of TCRs that are spike-specific.

Clones were sequenced by immunoSEQ multiplex PCR, and TCRdb holds only the in-frame ones, with some missing. The sample records about 140,000 clones, about 90% being singletons. Worth noting for this clone: Its antigen is not known.

The CDR3 consists of 13 residues. V dropped 5 bases and J dropped 7; count of bases not matched to a gene: 5. The sequence was collected from an adult in good health. The sequencing here drew on peripheral blood, taken on day 0 of AZD1222 vaccination. The chain couples TRBV12-3 or TRBV12-4 to TRBJ1-5; 7 bases match TRBD1. CDR3 in DNA: TGTGCCAGCAGTCGACAGGGTCACCAGCCCCAGCATTTT. Translating gives CASSRQGHQPQHF.